Below, one TCR beta chain is given with its context. What it recognizes is unknown. These data are taken from a study of cytomegalovirus exposure and HLA in healthy donors. Whole-study findings and limits: Most of the TCR beta V segments (in an earlier analysis) were productive either about 87% or about 30% of the time.

PCR involved 60 Vbeta and 13 Jbeta primers. Here immunoSEQ multiplex PCR was the method, and the copy in TCRdb shows in-frame clones only, minus some. The sample lists around 150,000 clones, more than 70% seen once, with approximately 3% in the top ten. The sequence was collected from a male donor in good health and CMV-seronegative. Sequenced sample: PBMCs.

CDR3 loop: CSVSYFDEQYF. The CDR3 region has the DNA TGCAGCGTCTCCTATTTCGACGAGCAGTACTTC. J is TRBJ2-7 and V is TRBV29-1; D is undetermined. CDR1 is SQVTM and CDR2 is ANQGSEA in the germline V gene. The germline V and J ends were trimmed by 6 bases and 5 bases, with 11 bases remaining between them. The CDR3 has 11 amino acids.